This is a list of T cell receptor beta chains from one sample in a study of T-cell reconstitution after alpha-beta-depleted transplantation in children. TCRdb used MiXCR to reprocess the PCR reads, holding one entry per CDR3 protein. This table has a few hundred thousand distinct CDR3 sequences, roughly 18% appearing once. Sequenced here: PBMCs from the stem cell graft donor, sampled from the stem cell graft. These receptors came from a human donor who donated a stem cell graft to a child with acute lymphoblastic leukemia. Both conserved end residues are part of each CDR3. Each record gives: CDR3 length, clone size, D gene, J gene, V gene, CDR3 protein, CDR3 DNA. D genes are given only for firm matches. Size values are once, few and many counts, or a class for expanded clones, and some rows have none.

CDR3 length: 16; clone size: .; D gene: .; J gene: TRBJ1-3; V gene: TRBV4-1; CDR3 protein: CASSQGGAASGNTIYF; CDR3 DNA: TGCGCCAGCAGCCAAGGTGGGGCGGCCTCTGGAAACACCATATATTTT
CDR3 length: 12; clone size: .; D gene: .; J gene: TRBJ2-2; V gene: TRBV28; CDR3 protein: CASSFPPTELFF; CDR3 DNA: TGTGCCAGCAGTTTCCCCCCCACCGAGCTGTTTTTT
CDR3 length: 18; clone size: few; D gene: .; J gene: TRBJ2-5; V gene: TRBV28; CDR3 protein: CASSLWWGGSREQETQYF; CDR3 DNA: TGTGCCAGCAGTTTATGGTGGGGCGGGTCCAGGGAACAAGAGACCCAGTACTTC
CDR3 length: 14; clone size: many; D gene: .; J gene: TRBJ2-3; V gene: TRBV5-1; CDR3 protein: CASSSDGTTYTQYF; CDR3 DNA: TGCGCCAGCAGTTCGGATGGGACAACATATACGCAGTATTTT
CDR3 length: 14; clone size: few; D gene: TRBD1; J gene: TRBJ1-5; V gene: TRBV29-1; CDR3 protein: CSVAHRGGNQPQHF; CDR3 DNA: TGCAGCGTCGCCCACAGGGGTGGCAATCAGCCCCAGCATTTT
CDR3 length: 15; clone size: .; D gene: TRBD1; J gene: TRBJ2-7; V gene: TRBV5-1; CDR3 protein: CASSLTGDRRYEQYF; CDR3 DNA: TGCGCCAGCAGTCTTACAGGGGATAGAAGATACGAGCAGTACTTC
CDR3 length: 17; clone size: few; D gene: TRBD2; J gene: TRBJ2-7; V gene: TRBV20-1; CDR3 protein: CSALGASGRSVSYEQYF; CDR3 DNA: TGCAGTGCTCTGGGGGCTAGCGGGAGATCAGTCTCCTACGAGCAGTACTTC
CDR3 length: 14; clone size: few; D gene: .; J gene: TRBJ1-2; V gene: TRBV5-1; CDR3 protein: CASRITVSVDGYTF; CDR3 DNA: TGCGCCAGCAGGATAACAGTGAGCGTTGATGGCTACACCTTC
CDR3 length: 15; clone size: few; D gene: .; J gene: TRBJ2-7; V gene: TRBV6-1; CDR3 protein: CASRGSGHGIYEQYF; CDR3 DNA: TGTGCCAGCAGGGGCTCCGGACACGGCATCTACGAGCAGTACTTC
CDR3 length: 17; clone size: .; D gene: TRBD1; J gene: TRBJ1-4; V gene: TRBV6-5; CDR3 protein: CASSYRTGRLAAEKLFF; CDR3 DNA: TGTGCCAGCAGTTACCGGACAGGGAGACTGGCCGCTGAAAAACTGTTTTTT
CDR3 length: 13; clone size: few; D gene: .; J gene: TRBJ1-3; V gene: TRBV5-6; CDR3 protein: CASSLSQGGPIYF; CDR3 DNA: TGTGCCAGCAGCTTGAGTCAGGGTGGACCCATATATTTT
CDR3 length: 16; clone size: .; D gene: TRBD1; J gene: TRBJ1-6; V gene: TRBV12-3/TRBV12-4; CDR3 protein: CASGGTGGTYNSPLHF; CDR3 DNA: TGTGCCAGCGGGGGGACAGGGGGAACCTATAATTCACCCCTCCACTTT
CDR3 length: 14; clone size: few; D gene: TRBD2; J gene: TRBJ2-3; V gene: TRBV6-1; CDR3 protein: CASRKAGSTDTQYF; CDR3 DNA: TGTGCCAGCAGAAAAGCGGGAAGCACAGATACGCAGTATTTT
CDR3 length: 16; clone size: few; D gene: TRBD2; J gene: TRBJ2-2; V gene: TRBV5-1; CDR3 protein: CASSPPSGRRTGELFF; CDR3 DNA: TGCGCCAGCAGCCCACCTAGCGGGAGGCGCACCGGGGAGCTGTTTTTT
CDR3 length: 14; clone size: .; D gene: TRBD2; J gene: TRBJ2-5; V gene: TRBV27; CDR3 protein: CASSFGLGTETQYF; CDR3 DNA: TGTGCCAGCAGTTTCGGACTAGGGACGGAGACCCAGTACTTC
CDR3 length: 15; clone size: many; D gene: .; J gene: TRBJ2-1; V gene: TRBV6-4; CDR3 protein: CASSSEPERGNEQFF; CDR3 DNA: TGTGCCAGCAGTAGCGAGCCGGAGAGGGGAAATGAGCAGTTCTTC
CDR3 length: 17; clone size: .; D gene: TRBD2; J gene: TRBJ2-7; V gene: TRBV6-5; CDR3 protein: CASSYPSGGGTPYEQYF; CDR3 DNA: TGTGCCAGCAGTTACCCTTCGGGAGGAGGGACGCCCTACGAGCAGTACTTC
CDR3 length: 15; clone size: .; D gene: .; J gene: TRBJ2-5; V gene: TRBV7-9; CDR3 protein: CASSVNVPPQETQYF; CDR3 DNA: TGTGCCAGCAGCGTCAACGTCCCACCACAAGAGACCCAGTACTTC
CDR3 length: 17; clone size: .; D gene: .; J gene: TRBJ1-5; V gene: TRBV15; CDR3 protein: CATSNTEGLGSNQPQHF; CDR3 DNA: TGTGCCACCAGCAACACGGAGGGGTTAGGAAGCAATCAGCCCCAGCATTTT
CDR3 length: 12; clone size: few; D gene: .; J gene: TRBJ1-1; V gene: TRBV20-1; CDR3 protein: CSASEEGPYAFF; CDR3 DNA: TGCAGTGCTAGTGAGGAGGGACCGTACGCTTTCTTT
CDR3 length: 13; clone size: few; D gene: TRBD1; J gene: TRBJ1-1; V gene: TRBV6-5; CDR3 protein: CASRGTAGTEAFF; CDR3 DNA: TGTGCCAGCAGGGGGACAGCTGGTACTGAAGCTTTCTTT
CDR3 length: 11; clone size: .; D gene: .; J gene: TRBJ2-7; V gene: TRBV12-3/TRBV12-4; CDR3 protein: CASSFGIGLYF; CDR3 DNA: TGTGCCAGCAGTTTCGGGATTGGCCTGTACTTC
CDR3 length: 9; clone size: .; D gene: .; J gene: TRBJ1-5; V gene: TRBV21-1; CDR3 protein: CASPRPQHF; CDR3 DNA: TGTGCCAGCCCTCGCCCCCAGCATTTT